Presented here are 9 T cell receptor beta chains from one specimen sequenced in a study of blood T cells in healthy people across ages. PCR was performed a second time for about 7 to 12 cycles using a sample-barcoded 5' primer and a J-beta primer mix. TCRdb called the 5' RACE reads again in MiXCR, with one record for every CDR3 protein. The sample includes some 690,000 distinct CDR3 sequences, about 24% seen only once; the top ten take less than 25%. Sequenced sample: blood. The source of these receptors is a man in his 70s in good health.

The V and J genes are TRBV7-2 and TRBJ2-7, with no clear D. V gave up 2 bases and J gave up 6 bases, with 11 bases separating them. The CDR3 runs 13 residues. CDR1 is SGHTA, CDR2 FQGNSA, per germline. The DNA of the CDR3 is TGTGCCAGCAGCTTAATTTCAGTGGGCGAGCAGTACTTC. The encoded protein is CASSLISVGEQYF.

There are a few counts of this clonotype. CDR3 amino acids: CASSLGGRGPGNTIYF. DNA of the CDR3: TGTGCCAGCAGCTTAGGTGGGCGGGGACCTGGAAACACCATATATTTT. The rearrangement links TRBV7-8 to TRBJ1-3, with D maybe TRBD1 (5 bases). Trimming left V 1 base short and J 2 bases short, with 12 bases between. Looked up from germline, CDR1 is SGHVS and CDR2 is FQNEAQ. CDR3 length equals 16 residues.

The rearrangement links TRBV15 to TRBJ2-1; tentative D call: TRBD1 (5 bases). The germline CDR1 and CDR2 sequences are LNHNV and YYDKDF (reference sequence). V lost 1 base, J lost 2 bases, and 12 bases lay in between. The CDR3 extends over 16 amino acids. This CDR3 reads CATSRGRAGPYNEQFF. The CDR3 coding sequence is TGTGCCACCAGCAGAGGTCGGGCAGGGCCCTACAATGAGCAGTTCTTC.

The rearrangement joins TRBV28 to TRBJ2-5, with a possible D match to TRBD2 (5 bases). TRBJ2-7 matches the DNA end more closely, so the J call is doubtful. The CDR3 is made up of 13 amino acids. Looked up from germline, CDR1 is MDHEN and CDR2 is SYDVKM. Here the CDR3 reads CASSRGPTYEQYV. The DNA for the CDR3 is TGTGCCAGCAGTCGCGGGCCAACCTACGAGCAGTACGTC.

Details on this clonotype: Being one base from a much bigger clone, this may be a read error. The chain is built from TRBV7-9 and TRBJ2-3; TRBD2 is a possible D gene (5 bases). V was clipped by 3 bases and J by 6 bases, with 16 bases between them. CDR3 length: 15 residues. Germline-derived CDR1 and CDR2 are SEHNR and FQNEAQ (reference sequence). CDR3 DNA: TGTGCCAGCAGCTTTGGTTCGGCGGGCAACGATACGCAGTATTTT. Translated, it gives CASSFGSAGNDTQYF.

This clonotype came up a few times. The J gene is TRBJ2-3, the V gene TRBV4-3; 10 nucleotides align to TRBD2. The germline V gene has CDR1 LGHNA and CDR2 YSLEER. V lost 5 bases, J lost 6 bases, and 14 bases stayed unmatched. This CDR3 contains 17 residues. The CDR3 is CASSAEGLAGAADTQYF. In DNA, the CDR3 is TGCGCCAGCAGCGCAGAAGGGCTAGCGGGAGCGGCTGATACGCAGTATTTT.

The chain recombines TRBV7-9 with TRBJ2-1, with 12 bases matching TRBD2. The V gene end was trimmed by 0 bases and the J gene end by 4 bases; junction bases not matched to a gene: 7. Germline V lookup: CDR1 SEHNR, CDR2 FQNEAQ (reference sequence). The CDR3 is 18 amino acids. CDR3 amino acids: CASSLAASGGASYNEQFF. CDR3 in DNA: TGTGCCAGCAGCTTAGCGGCTAGCGGGGGGGCCTCGTACAATGAGCAGTTCTTC.

In DNA form, the CDR3 reads TGTGCCAGCAGCCCAAGCGGGGGGTATAGTGAGCAGTTCTTC. It encodes CASSPSGGYSEQFF. The rearrangement links TRBV11-2 to TRBJ2-1, with 9 bases identical to TRBD2. The CDR3 is made up of 14 amino acids. The germline CDR1 and CDR2 sequences are SGHAT and FQNNGV. V gave up 5 bases and J gave up 9 bases; unmatched junction bases: 8.

This sequence joins TRBV20-1 and TRBJ2-3; TRBD2 agrees at 8 bases. Unmatched junction bases numbered 7, after V lost 6 bases and J lost 2 bases. Germline-derived CDR1 and CDR2 are DFQATT and SNEGSKA (reference sequence). The CDR3 has 14 amino acids. CDR3 DNA sequence: TGCAGTGCGCTAACTAGCGGACCCACAGATACGCAGTATTTT. Its translation is CSALTSGPTDTQYF.